The rows below give T cell receptor beta chains drawn from one sample of a study of blood T cell repertoires in COVID-19. The method was immunoSEQ multiplex PCR; TCRdb's version includes in-frame clones alone and lacks a portion of them. The sample records a few hundred thousand clones, roughly 87% being singletons. Sequencing was done on a sample of PBMCs or T cells enriched from blood (not recorded which). The source is a woman in her 30s who had recovered from COVID-19. CDR3s include the opening cysteine and the closing phenylalanine or tryptophan. Fields, in order: CDR3 protein, CDR3 DNA, J gene, clone size, V gene, D gene, CDR3 length. A D gene is named only where the DNA matches it firmly. Clone size appears in some rows only: once, few, many, or a class for an expanded clone.

CDR3: CASSMEINTGLRGYTF
DNA: TGTGCCAGTAGTATGGAGATAAATACAGGGTTGCGAGGCTACACCTTC
J: TRBJ1-2
size: -
V: TRBV19
D: -
length: 16

CDR3: CSAEVEGASYEQYF
DNA: TGCAGCGCTGAGGTTGAGGGAGCCTCCTACGAGCAGTACTTC
J: TRBJ2-7
size: -
V: TRBV29-1
D: -
length: 14

CDR3: CASSNRGRGYEQYF
DNA: TGTGCCAGCAGTAACAGGGGGAGGGGTTACGAGCAGTACTTC
J: TRBJ2-7
size: -
V: TRBV6-5
D: -
length: 14

CDR3: CASSLAGGIGKLFF
DNA: TGCGCCAGCAGCTTGGCAGGGGGAATAGGAAAACTGTTTTTT
J: TRBJ1-4
size: -
V: TRBV5-1
D: TRBD1
length: 14

CDR3: CATRLVRDTTYEQYF
DNA: TGTGCCACCAGGTTGGTGCGGGATACCACCTACGAGCAGTACTTC
J: TRBJ2-7
size: -
V: TRBV15
D: -
length: 15

CDR3: CASSPRAAGGPTDTQYF
DNA: TGTGCCAGCTCACCAAGGGCAGCGGGGGGACCCACAGATACGCAGTATTTT
J: TRBJ2-3
size: -
V: TRBV18
D: TRBD2
length: 17

CDR3: CASSHPGLAKNIQYF
DNA: TGCGCCAGCAGCCATCCCGGACTAGCCAAAAACATTCAGTACTTC
J: TRBJ2-4
size: many
V: TRBV4-1
D: -
length: 15

CDR3: CASSTTGDSYEQYF
DNA: TGTGCCAGCAGCACCACAGGGGACTCCTACGAGCAGTACTTC
J: TRBJ2-7
size: -
V: TRBV7-6
D: TRBD1
length: 14

CDR3: CASSKQGRDQPQHF
DNA: TGTGCCAGCAGTAAACAGGGGAGAGATCAGCCCCAGCATTTT
J: TRBJ1-5
size: -
V: TRBV6-5
D: TRBD1
length: 14

CDR3: CASSSFPGQGDEQYF
DNA: TGTGCCAGCAGTTCGTTTCCGGGACAGGGAGACGAGCAGTACTTC
J: TRBJ2-7
size: -
V: TRBV2
D: TRBD1
length: 15

CDR3: CASSDDGYEAFF
DNA: TGTGCCAGTAGTGACGACGGGTACGAAGCTTTCTTT
J: TRBJ1-1
size: -
V: TRBV19
D: -
length: 12

CDR3: CASSTLAGGQETQYF
DNA: TGTGCCAGCAGCACTTTAGCGGGGGGGCAAGAGACCCAGTACTTC
J: TRBJ2-5
size: -
V: TRBV5-4
D: TRBD2
length: 15

CDR3: CASSLEDSQTRYEQYF
DNA: TGCGCCAGCAGCTTGGAGGACAGTCAAACGCGCTACGAGCAGTACTTC
J: TRBJ2-7
size: once
V: TRBV5-1
D: -
length: 16

CDR3: CATRQYSNQPQHF
DNA: TGTGCCACCAGACAGTATAGCAATCAGCCCCAGCATTTT
J: TRBJ1-5
size: -
V: TRBV28
D: -
length: 13

CDR3: CATSRDRGGQGSGNTIYF
DNA: TGTGCCACCAGCAGAGATCGTGGGGGACAGGGCTCTGGAAACACCATATATTTT
J: TRBJ1-3
size: -
V: TRBV15
D: TRBD1
length: 18

CDR3: CASSPGSEAEQFF
DNA: TGTGCCAGCAGCCCGGGTTCGGAAGCTGAGCAGTTCTTC
J: TRBJ2-1
size: -
V: TRBV9
D: -
length: 13

CDR3: CAITNGTGGRNTGELFF
DNA: TGTGCCATCACTAACGGAACGGGGGGGAGGAACACCGGGGAGCTGTTTTTT
J: TRBJ2-2
size: -
V: TRBV10-3
D: TRBD2
length: 17

CDR3: CASSTDRDYGYTF
DNA: TGCGCCAGCAGCACGGACAGGGACTATGGCTACACCTTC
J: TRBJ1-2
size: -
V: TRBV5-1
D: TRBD1
length: 13

CDR3: CASSQDGGVRPDTQYF
DNA: TGCGCCAGCAGCCAAGATGGCGGGGTTCGTCCGGATACGCAGTATTTT
J: TRBJ2-3
size: -
V: TRBV4-1
D: -
length: 16